This T cell receptor beta chain was captured in a study of blood T cells in healthy people across ages. Every sample yielded at least 6.5 million isolated PBMCs. The CDR3 contains 13 residues. The germline V gene has CDR1 ENHRY and CDR2 SYGVKD. V shed 6 bases and J shed 13 bases, with 19 bases lying between them. The use of a sample-barcoded 5' primer and a J-beta primer mix characterized a second PCR of about 7 to 12 cycles. All cDNA molecules were each tagged by a template-switch adaptor with 12 random nucleotides. TCRdb re-derived calls from the 5' RACE reads in MiXCR, one entry per CDR3 protein. In the table there are roughly 800,000 distinct CDR3 sequences, roughly 50% of which are singletons.

The clonotype originates from a man between 25 and 39 years old in good health. Sequenced material: blood. The J gene is TRBJ2-1, the V gene TRBV10-3, with D possibly TRBD2 on 6 matching bases. As DNA, the CDR3 is TGTGCCATCAGGCGGGACGACCAAGAGACCCAGTTCTTC. It encodes CAIRRDDQETQFF.